The clone carrying this T cell receptor beta chain was recorded many times. What it binds is not known. The sample originates from a study of blood T cells in healthy people across ages. Study results and caveats: Both higher diversity and more naive CD4+ cells marked long-lived donors when set against aged donors. It was held that diversity estimates obtained from one million T cells represented underestimates.

The germline gives CDR1 SGHRS, CDR2 YFSETQ. CDR3 size: 14 residues. Trimming took off 2 bases at V and 2 bases at J, with 9 bases between the two ends. A second roughly 6 to 11 cycle PCR used barcoded and J-beta primers. Each TCR beta cDNA got a 12-nucleotide random molecular identifier. Every sample gave at least 2.5 million paired-end reads containing CDR3. MiXCR, run by TCRdb on the 5' RACE reads, gives a single entry per CDR3 protein. Of 700,000 to 850,000 distinct CDR3 sequences detected, roughly 35% appear once; the ten largest clones hold 10% to 15%. The sequencing input was blood. The V and J genes are TRBV5-1 and TRBJ2-3; D is perhaps TRBD1 (5 bases). This clonotype was sampled from a man younger than 35 in good health. The CDR3 DNA follows: TGCGCCAGCAGCTTACGACAGATCACAGATACGCAGTATTTT. As protein: CASSLRQITDTQYF.